These T cell receptor beta chains were read from a single sample in a study of naive and memory T cell subsets. TCRdb ran MiXCR on the UMI-ligation and nested PCR reads and lists one entry per CDR3 protein. The sample includes about 35,000 distinct CDR3 sequences, about an eighth seen only once; the top ten take around 23%. Sequenced material: effector memory CD4+ T cells from blood. The receptors originated from a human donor in good health. Each CDR3 is given with its conserved first and last residue. D genes are given only for firm matches. Only some rows state a clone size, as once, few, many or a class for expanded clones.

J,D,V,size,DNA,CDR3
TRBJ2-5,.,TRBV7-3,.,TGTGCCAGCAGCTGGTCCGGCCCCCAGGGGACCCAGTACTTC,CASSWSGPQGTQYF
TRBJ2-4,.,TRBV28,few,TGTGCCAGCAGTTTAGGAGTAGCCAAAAACATTCAGCACTTC,CASSLGVAKNIQHF
TRBJ2-1,TRBD2,TRBV9,many,TGTGCCAGCAGCGTAGCCCCGGGGGGCAATGAGCAGTTCTTC,CASSVAPGGNEQFF
TRBJ2-5,TRBD1,TRBV20-1,.,TGCAGTGCTGTGGACAGGGGGTTGGAGACCCAGTACTTC,CSAVDRGLETQYF
TRBJ1-5,.,TRBV21-1,.,TGTGGCAGCAGCAAAGCGGCCAGAAGCAATCAGCCCCAGCATTTT,CGSSKAARSNQPQHF
TRBJ2-3,.,TRBV7-9,many,TGTGCCAGCAGCTTTTCCGGGAGCACAGATACGCAGTATTTT,CASSFSGSTDTQYF
TRBJ2-2,.,TRBV7-9,few,TGTGCCAGCAGCACTAACACCGGGGAGCTGTTTTTT,CASSTNTGELFF
TRBJ2-1,.,TRBV29-1,.,TGCAGCGTTGACAGACCAGGGGGGGATGAGCAGTTCTTC,CSVDRPGGDEQFF
TRBJ2-5,.,TRBV29-1,few,TGCAGCGTTTTCAGGGGAGGGGAGACCCAGTACTTC,CSVFRGGETQYF
TRBJ2-7,.,TRBV28,many,TGTGCCAGCAGTGGCTCCTACGAGCAGTACTTC,CASSGSYEQYF
TRBJ1-4,.,TRBV5-4,.,TGTGCCAGCAGCTTGGAAGGTTCCAGGGGAGGAAAACTGTTTTTT,CASSLEGSRGGKLFF
TRBJ1-1,.,TRBV5-4,.,TGTGCCAGCAGCTTGGAATATTCGAACACTGAAGCTTTCTTT,CASSLEYSNTEAFF
TRBJ2-2,.,TRBV4-1,many,TGCGCCAGCAGCCAAGCCGGGGAGCTGTTTTTT,CASSQAGELFF
TRBJ2-7,.,TRBV29-1,many,TGCAGCGTTGTTGTTCCTCGGCGACGGCTACCCTACGAGCAGTACTTC,CSVVVPRRRLPYEQYF
TRBJ1-1,TRBD1,TRBV20-1,many,TGCAGTGCTTCTCCTAGACAGGGGTATTCGAACACTGAAGCTTTCTTT,CSASPRQGYSNTEAFF
TRBJ1-6,.,TRBV7-2,few,TGTGCCAGCAGCTTAGTCGCATCAGGGTATAATTCACCCCTCCACTTT,CASSLVASGYNSPLHF
TRBJ2-1,TRBD2,TRBV28,.,TGTGCCAGCAGTCTCCTAGCGGGAGGGACATACAATGAGCAGTTCTTC,CASSLLAGGTYNEQFF
TRBJ2-1,.,TRBV25-1,many,TGTGCCAGCAGTGAATTGTGGGACAATGAGCAGTTCTTC,CASSELWDNEQFF
TRBJ1-2,TRBD1,TRBV5-6,.,TGTGCCAGCAGCTTGGACAGGGGAGGCTATGGCTACACCTTC,CASSLDRGGYGYTF
TRBJ2-6,TRBD2,TRBV12-3/TRBV12-4,.,TGTGCCAGCAGTGGACTAGCGGGAGTCTCTGGGGCCAACGTCCTGACTTTC,CASSGLAGVSGANVLTF
TRBJ2-7,.,TRBV4-2,few,TGTGCCAGCAGCGCGATCGGGAGTTACGAGCAGTACTTC,CASSAIGSYEQYF
TRBJ1-6,.,TRBV4-1,many,TGCGCCAGCAGCCAAGTGGTGAATTCACCCCTCCACTTT,CASSQVVNSPLHF
TRBJ1-1,.,TRBV3-1,.,TGTGCCAGCAGCCAAGATCTTGGGAACACTGAAGCTTTCTTT,CASSQDLGNTEAFF
TRBJ2-7,.,TRBV10-3,few,TGTGCCATCAGTCCGAGGACTGAGGGGACCGAGCAGTACTTC,CAISPRTEGTEQYF
TRBJ1-3,.,TRBV29-1,.,TGCAGCGTTGAATTGCTAAACTCTGGAAACACCATATATTTT,CSVELLNSGNTIYF
TRBJ2-4,TRBD1,TRBV7-9,.,TGTGCCAGCAGCACCTTCCGGGACAGGGACATTCAGTACTTC,CASSTFRDRDIQYF
TRBJ2-7,.,TRBV4-1,few,TGCGCCAGCAGCTCGGGAAGCTCCTACGAGCAGTACTTC,CASSSGSSYEQYF
TRBJ1-2,TRBD1,TRBV5-4,few,TGTGCCAGCAGTCGTCAGGGGGTCGATGGCTACACCTTC,CASSRQGVDGYTF
TRBJ1-2,.,TRBV7-2,.,TGTGCCAGCAGCAGGGGGGGGCCCTATGGCTACACCTTC,CASSRGGPYGYTF
TRBJ2-3,.,TRBV7-2,.,TGTGCCAGCAGCTCCAATCTAGAGGGGGGAACAGATACGCAGTATTTT,CASSSNLEGGTDTQYF
TRBJ2-3,TRBD2,TRBV7-3,many,TGTGCCAGCAGCCGTCTGGCGGGAGGCGCAGATACGCAGTATTTT,CASSRLAGGADTQYF
TRBJ2-1,.,TRBV7-7,many,TGTGCCAGCAGCCGCAGACAGGGAGGTGAGCAGTTCTTC,CASSRRQGGEQFF
TRBJ2-1,.,TRBV20-1,.,TGCAGTGCTAGTGTGGGACCCACCTACAATGAGCAGTTCTTC,CSASVGPTYNEQFF
TRBJ2-7,TRBD1,TRBV19,many,TGTGCCAGTAGTGAAAACCTTAACAGGGGTGGCTCCTACGAGCAGTACTTC,CASSENLNRGGSYEQYF